This T cell receptor beta chain comes out of a study of blood T cell repertoires in COVID-19. For the study at large: Samples came from the United States, Italy and Spain, spanning acute and convalescent COVID-19. Nucleic acid was either cDNA or gDNA, and it came from T cells, B-cell-depleted T cells, or PBMCs.

Trimming left V 4 bases short and J 0 bases short, with 19 bases between. Germline CDR1 is MNHEY and CDR2 is SVGEGT. This CDR3 is 18 amino acids long. Measured with immunoSEQ multiplex PCR; TCRdb has only the in-frame clones, and not every one. The table lists approximately 60,000 clones, 80% to 95% of them singletons. J is TRBJ1-5 and V is TRBV6-2 or TRBV6-3; TRBD1 is a possible D gene (6 bases). This sequence originates from a man aged 70-80 years with active COVID-19. The sequenced material came from peripheral blood. The CDR3 protein is CASSSGTFSRHSNQPQHF. The CDR3, as DNA: TGTGCCAGCAGTTCCGGGACATTCAGCCGACATAGCAATCAGCCCCAGCATTTT.